The clone carrying this T cell receptor (beta chain) was counted many times. Its antigen is not identified. For CDR3 and TCR beta VDJ profiling, genomic DNA was the template used. TCRdb fed the reads into MiXCR, producing one record per CDR3 protein. The table shows hundreds of thousands of distinct CDR3 sequences, with about two thirds occurring only once. These data come from a study of CD8+CD57+ T cells in acquired aplastic anemia. Across the whole study: Sorted CD4+ and CD8+ cells gave a mean 3.2 ug DNA, range roughly 0.2 to 27.4 ug. On average, healthy donors gave around 9.9 million reads for CD4+ cells. General study points: The study identified roughly 29 CD8+ CDR3 sequences shared by patients and controls. For CD8+ Simpson's diversity, patients and controls showed no significant difference.

CDR1 is KGHDR and CDR2 is SFDVKD in the germline V gene. V dropped 4 bases and J dropped 7 bases, with 16 bases sitting between them. CDR3 size: 15 residues. The clonotype comes from a human donor in good health, serving as a control. The sequencing sample was made of sorted CD4+, CD8+, or CD8+CD57+ T cells (not recorded which) from PBMCs. The chain is built from TRBV24-1 and TRBJ1-5; D not certain. As DNA, the CDR3 is TGTGCCACCAGTGACCCGGGCCGTGGCTCCCAGCCCCAGCATTTT. It codes for CATSDPGRGSQPQHF.